This TCR beta chain was captured by sequencing in a study of patients and donors after allogeneic stem cell transplantation. TCRdb re-called the RT-PCR reads through MiXCR, storing one row per CDR3 protein. The sample has roughly 140,000 distinct CDR3 sequences, roughly 35% seen once; the top ten hold 50%. CDR3 length: 15 residues. V lost 3 bases and J lost 0, with 9 bases in between. Germline V gives CDR1 MNHEY, CDR2 SMNVEV (reference sequence). This receptor was taken from a human donor who was either an allogeneic HSCT recipient or a stem cell or donor lymphocyte infusion donor (not recorded which). It is not recorded whose cells these are; they may come from a transplant donor. Sequencing was performed on blood, either unsorted or a sorted T cell fraction (not recorded which). The chain is built from TRBV27 and TRBJ1-5; tentatively, D is TRBD1 (5 bases). CDR3 sequence: CASSLGDSSNQPQHF. In DNA, the CDR3 is TGTGCCAGCAGTTTGGGGGACTCTAGCAATCAGCCCCAGCATTTT.